This T cell receptor beta chain was recorded in a study of Ad26.COV2.S vaccination and SARS-CoV-2 variants. With V trimmed by 3 bases and J by 7 bases, 7 bases remained unmatched. This CDR3 comprises 16 residues. CDR1 MNHEY and CDR2 SMNVEV come from the germline V gene (reference sequence). Documented treatment: some 20 received Ad26.COV2.S at low or high dose, single or two shots; about 5 received placebo; per-sample allocation not given. Sampling was done on day 63 after the first vaccine or placebo injection. Assay: immunoSEQ multiplex PCR; the TCRdb copy retains only in-frame clones and omits some. This sample yields roughly 380,000 clones, of which around nine tenths are seen a single time; roughly 3.2% belongs to the top ten.

The sequence came from a person between 18 and 65 years old who received the Ad26.COV2.S COVID-19 vaccine or a placebo. The rearrangement joins TRBV27 to TRBJ2-1; 12 bases are shared with TRBD2. The input for sequencing was peripheral blood, taken in a trial of Ad26.COV2.S vaccine versus placebo. DNA for the CDR3: TGTGCCAGCAGTTTCTTCCTAGCGGGGGGGTCGAATGAGCAGTTCTTC. This encodes CASSFFLAGGSNEQFF.